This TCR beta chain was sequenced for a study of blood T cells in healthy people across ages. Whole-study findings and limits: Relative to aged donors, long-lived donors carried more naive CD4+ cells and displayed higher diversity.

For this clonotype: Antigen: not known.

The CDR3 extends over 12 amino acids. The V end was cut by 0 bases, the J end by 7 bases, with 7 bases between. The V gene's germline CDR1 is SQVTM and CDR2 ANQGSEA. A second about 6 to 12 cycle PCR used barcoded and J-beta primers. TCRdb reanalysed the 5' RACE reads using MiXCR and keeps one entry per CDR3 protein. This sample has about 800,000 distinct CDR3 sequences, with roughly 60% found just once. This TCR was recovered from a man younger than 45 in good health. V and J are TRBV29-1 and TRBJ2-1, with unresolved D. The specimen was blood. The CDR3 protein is CSVEDGYNEQFF. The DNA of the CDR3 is TGCAGCGTTGAAGACGGATATAATGAGCAGTTCTTC.